The following is a TCR beta chain sequence with its context. Its antigen is unknown. Relapses following autologous stem cell transplantation were seen in all patients, with brentuximab vedotin exposure varying. This entry is derived from a study of PD-1 blockade in classical Hodgkin lymphoma. General study results and limits: In CD4+ cells, TCR diversity went up significantly by C4D1, but in CD8+ cells it did not.

Using immunoSEQ multiplex PCR, the repertoire was profiled, and TCRdb retains in-frame clones only, with some absent. The sample has more than 20,000 clones; roughly 62% are singletons. The CDR3 spans 16 residues. From germline, CDR1 is SGHRS and CDR2 YFSETQ. Trimming took 0 bases from V and 4 from J, leaving 16 bases between them. V is TRBV5-1 and J is TRBJ2-5, with a tentative D call TRBD1 (5 bases). The sample here was peripheral blood mononuclear cells (PBMCs), taken before the second cycle of nivolumab. This TCR was sampled from a human donor with classical Hodgkin lymphoma. The CDR3 spells CASSLVYVGRRETQYF. In DNA, the CDR3 is TGCGCCAGCAGCTTGGTCTATGTGGGGCGCAGAGAGACCCAGTACTTC.